This passage covers 21 T cell receptor beta chains from one sample sequenced in a study of blood T cells in healthy people across ages. Using a J-beta primer mix together with a sample-barcoded 5' primer, a second PCR was run for about 6 to 11 cycles. TCRdb reprocessed the 5' RACE reads via MiXCR and lists one record per CDR3 protein. This table has under 1,100,000 distinct CDR3 sequences, 25% appearing once. These records were also assigned to another study, of T cells of mothers and their children.

Sequencing was performed on blood. The receptors come from a girl aged 2 to 10 in good health.

The chain links TRBV11-1 to TRBJ1-6; D gene ambiguous. The length of the CDR3 is 15 residues. Deletions cut 5 bases from V and 7 bases from J, with 15 bases between. Germline V CDR1 and CDR2: SGHAT, FQDESV (reference sequence). The CDR3 sequence: CASSRSGQTNSPLHF. The DNA for the CDR3 is TGTGCCAGCAGCCGTTCGGGTCAAACCAATTCACCCCTCCACTTT.

The chain recombines TRBV27 with TRBJ2-5; 9 nucleotides match TRBD1. Matching the DNA end better, TRBJ2-1 makes the J call doubtful. CDR3 length: 16 amino acids. Looked up from germline, CDR1 is MNHEY and CDR2 is SMNVEV (reference sequence). The CDR3 loop is CASSLWGQGKRDEQFF. CDR3 coding DNA: TGTGCCAGCAGTTTATGGGGACAGGGAAAGAGGGATGAGCAGTTCTTC.

The rearrangement links TRBV14 to TRBJ2-7, with D unclear. The CDR3 is 13 amino acids. Germline CDR1 is SGHDN and CDR2 is FVKESK. V lost 4 bases to trimming and J lost 3 bases, with 10 bases between them. For the CDR3, the DNA is TGTGCCAGCAGCCCGCTCCCATACTACGAGCAGTACTTC. Protein product: CASSPLPYYEQYF. The complete variable domain, with remaining parts taken from reference TRBV14 and TRBJ2-7, reads EAGVTQFPSHSVIEKGQTVTLRCDPISGHDNLYWYRRVMGKEIKFLLHFVKESKQDESGMPNNRFLAERTGGTYSTLKVQPAELEDSGVYFCASSPLPYYEQYFGPGTRLTVT.

The chain is built from TRBV20-1 and TRBJ2-7; 8 bases agree with TRBD2. CDR3 length: 14 residues. Germline assignment: CDR1 DFQATT and CDR2 SNEGSKA (reference sequence). V lost 5 bases, J lost 3 bases, and 9 bases stayed unmatched. CDR3 sequence: CSAALQRGNYEQYF. The CDR3, as DNA: TGCAGTGCTGCCCTCCAGCGGGGGAACTACGAGCAGTACTTC.

This clonotype was detected many times. The chain combines TRBV6-2 or TRBV6-3 with TRBJ2-5, with 8 bases aligning to TRBD2. The junction had 9 bases not matched to a gene; V was cut back by 4 bases and J by 5 bases. Germline lookup yields CDR1 MNHEY and CDR2 SVGEGT. The CDR3 is 15 amino acids. CDR3 DNA sequence: TGTGCCAGCAGTTCCCGTAGCGGCGGGAGGGAGACCCAGTACTTC. Amino acid sequence: CASSSRSGGRETQYF.

Comment on this clonotype: A much larger clonotype is one base distant, so this may be a read error. The CDR3 does not close with the conserved phenylalanine or tryptophan, likely indicating a read error. This chain links TRBV12-3 or TRBV12-4 with TRBJ2-3; TRBD2 matches at 9 bases. The V gene end was trimmed by 2 bases and the J gene end by 5 bases; junction bases not matched to a gene: 5. This CDR3 has 15 residues. CDR3 bases: TGTGCCAGCAGTTTAAGCGGGGGGTGGGGAGATACGCAGTATTCT. This gives the protein CASSLSGGWGDTQYS.

The chain has TRBV11-2 and TRBJ1-6, with D maybe TRBD1 (6 bases). Per germline, CDR1 SGHAT and CDR2 FQNNGV. The ends were cut back, 6 bases at V and 5 bases at J, with 11 bases in the middle. The CDR3 sequence is 14 residues long. The chain's CDR3 is CASRAGTHNSPLHF. Written as DNA, the CDR3 is TGTGCCAGCAGAGCCGGGACACATAATTCACCCCTCCACTTT.

The chain uses TRBV7-9 and TRBJ2-5; 10 positions agree with TRBD1. The J call may be in error: the DNA end matches TRBJ2-1 better. This CDR3 has 15 amino acids. Germline CDR1 SEHNR, CDR2 FQNEAQ (reference sequence). The CDR3 nucleotides are TGTGCCAGCAGCTTAGAATTGGACAGGGGGGATGAGCAGTTCTTC. It specifies CASSLELDRGDEQFF.

With regard to this clonotype: The missing conserved phenylalanine or tryptophan at the end of this CDR3 makes a read error likely. The genes are TRBV29-1 and TRBJ1-1, with TRBD1 as a possible D gene (6 bases). The V gene's germline CDR1 is SQVTM and CDR2 ANQGSEA. The CDR3 covers 14 residues. With 3 bases removed from V and 3 bases from J, the gap between germline ends came to 14 bases. CDR3 bases: TGCAGCGTTGAGGTGGTACAGGGCGACACTGAAGCTTTCTCT. Translating gives CSVEVVQGDTEAFS.

The gene calls are TRBV28 and TRBJ2-7; a weak D match, TRBD1 (5 bases). The CDR3 runs 15 residues. The germline V and J ends were trimmed by 6 bases and 1 base, with 16 bases remaining between them. Per the germline V gene, CDR1 is MDHEN and CDR2 is SYDVKM. CDR3 sequence reads: CASSPSLRTSYEQYF. The CDR3 DNA reads TGTGCCAGCAGCCCAAGTTTGAGGACATCCTACGAGCAGTACTTC.

The count of this clonotype is one. V is TRBV20-1 and J is TRBJ2-5, with 8 bases identical to TRBD2. This CDR3 spans 15 amino acids. V was pared by 0 bases and J by 5 bases, with 8 bases of the junction left unmatched. Germline CDR1 DFQATT, CDR2 SNEGSKA (reference sequence). The CDR3 DNA sequence: TGCAGTGCTAGAGACGACGGGAGGGCCGAGGAGACCCAGTACTTC. Translation: CSARDDGRAEETQYF.

This clonotype was detected only a few times. CDR3 sequence (DNA): TGTGCCAGCAGTTACTCGATCCCGGGGCGTGAAAAACTGTTTTTT. Its translation is CASSYSIPGREKLFF. This rearrangement joins TRBV6-6 to TRBJ1-4, with a possible D match to TRBD1 (5 bases). The V end lost 0 bases, the J end lost 7 bases, and 12 bases lay between the germline ends. Germline V gene lookup returns CDR1 MNHNY and CDR2 SVGAGI (reference sequence). The CDR3 sequence is 15 residues long.

This clonotype appeared a few times. The rearrangement links TRBV28 to TRBJ2-5, with TRBD2 matching 7 bases. The J call may not be correct, given that the DNA end is closer to TRBJ2-1. Germline V gene data show CDR1 as MDHEN and CDR2 as SYDVKM. The CDR3 has 14 amino acids. CDR3 sequence (DNA): TGTGCCAGCACACTTTGGGGGGGATGGAGTGAGCAGTTCTTC. It yields the protein CASTLWGGWSEQFF.

The chain has TRBV10-3 and TRBJ2-2; D ambiguous. Trimming removed 7 bases from V and 8 bases from J, with 11 bases in between. The CDR3 is made up of 12 amino acids. CDR1 ENHRY and CDR2 SYGVKD come from the germline V gene. DNA for the CDR3: TGTGCCATCACCCTACCCGGTGGGGAGCTGTTTTTT. It yields the protein CAITLPGGELFF.

In its sample, this clonotype was seen a few times. The chain couples TRBV20-1 to TRBJ2-1, with TRBD2 as a possible D gene (6 bases). Germline assignment: CDR1 DFQATT and CDR2 SNEGSKA (reference sequence). Deletions cut 0 bases from V and 3 bases from J, with 9 bases between. The length of the CDR3 is 14 residues. The CDR3 is CSAREGLLYNEQFF. CDR3 sequence (DNA): TGCAGTGCTAGAGAGGGACTTCTCTACAATGAGCAGTTCTTC.

This chain connects TRBV18 to TRBJ1-1; D call uncertain. CDR1 and CDR2 from the germline V gene are KGHSH and LQKENI. V dropped 5 bases and J dropped 3 bases, with 10 bases sitting between them. CDR3 length: 13 amino acids. CDR3 DNA sequence: TGTGCCAGCTCATCCGGACCTGACACTGAAGCTTTCTTT. It encodes CASSSGPDTEAFF.

This chain connects TRBV10-3 to TRBJ2-1; 7 bases fit TRBD2. Germline lookup yields CDR1 ENHRY and CDR2 SYGVKD. J was trimmed by 5 bases and V by 4 bases; bases with no gene match: 8. This CDR3 is built from 15 residues. The CDR3 protein is CAISAKRDRHNEQFF. DNA for the CDR3: TGTGCCATCAGTGCTAAGCGGGACCGCCACAATGAGCAGTTCTTC.

With regard to this clonotype: One end of the junction is discordant with germline, which a read error may explain. This chain links TRBV12-3 or TRBV12-4 with TRBJ2-5; 8 positions agree with TRBD2. This CDR3 has 12 amino acids. This CDR3 is CASSNSGTRRFF. The CDR3, as DNA: TGTGCCAGCAGCAATAGCGGGACGAGACGGTTCTTC.

This chain uses TRBV5-6 with TRBJ2-7; D possibly corresponds to TRBD1 (5 bases). Trimming pared 2 bases from V and 3 bases from J, leaving 12 bases between. CDR1 and CDR2 (germline): SGHDT, YYEEEE. This CDR3 is 14 amino acids long. The CDR3 DNA reads TGTGCCAGCAGCTTCCGACAGCTAGTCTACGAGCAGTACTTC. Its translation: CASSFRQLVYEQYF.

This clonotype has more than one count but fewer than ten. The rearrangement joins TRBV11-2 to TRBJ2-2; the D call may be TRBD1 or TRBD2 (5 bases each). Germline V gene lookup returns CDR1 SGHAT and CDR2 FQNNGV. The CDR3 has 16 residues. The V end was cut by 1 base, the J end by 1 base, with 10 bases between. The CDR3 sequence: CASSLGAGRNTGELFF. The CDR3 nucleotides read TGTGCCAGCAGCTTAGGAGCAGGGAGGAACACCGGGGAGCTGTTTTTT.

The CDR3 sequence: CSARTGAANYGYTF. The CDR3 DNA reads as TGCAGTGCTCGGACAGGAGCAGCTAACTATGGCTACACCTTC. This chain connects TRBV20-1 to TRBJ1-2; 7 positions agree with TRBD1. The CDR3 extends over 14 amino acids. From germline, CDR1 is DFQATT and CDR2 SNEGSKA (reference sequence). V lost 5 bases to trimming and J lost 0 bases; unmatched junction nucleotides: 6.